There are many counts of the clone carrying this TCR beta chain. RNA transcripts gave rise to amplified TCR beta CDR3 regions. With the HTBI primer set, the TCR CDR3 went through a first round of RT-PCR. Using its own MiXCR run on the multiplex PCR reads, TCRdb lists one record per CDR3 protein. Of 550,000 to 800,000 distinct CDR3 sequences in the sample, about 16% were seen once. This record belongs to a study of T cells in Graves' hyperthyroidism and ophthalmopathy. Hyperthyroidism patients were newly diagnosed, had disease duration under 2 months, and were aged 18 to 65 years. Together with thyroid ultrasound, orbital computed tomography, serum thyroxine and TRAb, clinical symptoms were used for diagnoses. The PBMCs studied were ones that came from roughly 9.1 ml fresh peripheral blood. V was trimmed by 4 bases and J by 0 bases, leaving 9 bases between them. CDR1 and CDR2 from the germline V gene are SEHNR and FQNEAQ (reference sequence). The CDR3 length is 14 residues.

The chain carries TRBV7-9 and TRBJ2-5; D is ambiguous. Sample: blood. This sequence originates from a man in his late teens or twenties with Graves' hyperthyroidism. CDR3: CASSSTAYQETQYF. CDR3 coding DNA: TGTGCCAGCAGCTCGACTGCGTACCAAGAGACCCAGTACTTC.